This TCR beta chain emerged from a study of CD8 T cells in ankylosing spondylitis. Study-wide points: A motif of fewer than ten highly homologous TCR beta variants was seen as apparently characteristic of ankylosing spondylitis blood.

As regards this clonotype: Its cognate antigen is unknown.

The V gene's germline CDR1 is DFQATT and CDR2 SNEGSKA (reference sequence). The trim removed 5 bases at V and 4 bases at J, leaving 6 bases unmatched. The CDR3 has 13 amino acids. A single record per CDR3 protein comes from TCRdb applying MiXCR to the 5' RACE reads. This table has about 840,000 distinct CDR3 sequences, 12% appearing once. The source material was blood, either unsorted or a sorted T cell fraction (not recorded which). The origin of this receptor is a male donor with ankylosing spondylitis. This chain uses TRBV20-1 with TRBJ1-1; 8 nucleotides agree with TRBD1. The CDR3 here is CSAWTGSGTEAFF. In DNA form, the CDR3 reads TGCAGTGCTTGGACAGGGAGTGGCACTGAAGCTTTCTTT.